Below are 26 T cell receptor beta chains sequenced from a single sample in a study of blood T cell repertoires in COVID-19. Sequencing used immunoSEQ multiplex PCR; TCRdb keeps in-frame clones, though not all of them. In the table there are fewer than 300,000 clones, over 65% of which are singletons. Sequenced input: peripheral blood. The receptors were gathered from a woman aged 80 or over with acute or convalescent COVID-19.

The chain employs TRBV4-3 and TRBJ2-1; 8 bases agree with TRBD1. This CDR3 region has 15 residues. Germline V CDR1 and CDR2: LGHNA, YSLEER. V shed 1 base, J shed 6 bases, and the junction held 5 bases outside the gene matches. For the CDR3, the DNA is TGCGCCAGCAGCCAAGGATGGACAGGGCGCAATGAGCAGTTCTTC. Amino acid sequence: CASSQGWTGRNEQFF.

This clone came up a few times. Other nucleotide sequences in the sample specify the same CDR3. V usage is TRBV5-1 and J usage is TRBJ1-4, with D maybe TRBD1 (5 bases). With 4 bases removed from V and 6 bases from J, the gap between germline ends came to 13 bases. This CDR3 comprises 14 residues. Per germline, CDR1 SGHRS and CDR2 YFSETQ. CDR3 residues: CASSLQGRDEKLFF. The CDR3 region has the DNA TGCGCCAGCAGCCTCCAGGGTAGGGATGAAAAACTGTTTTTT.

This clone was seen just once. This chain joins TRBV3-1 (or the pseudogene TRBV3-2) and TRBJ2-7, with 7 bases that match TRBD1. The junction had 13 bases not matched to a gene; V was cut back by 3 bases and J by 2 bases. Per germline, CDR1 LGHDT and CDR2 YNNKEL (reference sequence). The CDR3 contains 17 residues. CDR3 in DNA: TGTGCCAGCAGCCAGTCTCGCGCGACAGGGCTGGCCTACGAGCAGTACTTC. It is translated as CASSQSRATGLAYEQYF.

The J gene is TRBJ2-6, the V gene TRBV12-2; TRBD1 is the table's D call and was not checked against the DNA. TRBV12-2 constitutes a pseudogene. CDR3 length: 23 residues. The chain's CDR3 is CASRFLIIRDRGVSRSGANVLTF. For the CDR3, the DNA is TGTGCAAGTCGCTTCCTGATTATCCGGGACAGGGGGGTGTCACGCTCTGGGGCCAACGTCCTGACTTTC.

The gene calls are TRBV2 and TRBJ2-5, with 10 bases fitting TRBD2. Germline V gene data show CDR1 as SNHLY and CDR2 as FYNNEI. This CDR3 region has 14 residues. Germline trimming cut 7 bases from V and 5 bases from J; bases unmatched to any gene: 7. CDR3 nucleotide sequence: TGTGCCAGCAACCAAGCGGGGGGGCTCGAGACCCAGTACTTC. This sequence encodes CASNQAGGLETQYF. Supplemented by reference TRBV2 and TRBJ2-5, the full variable domain reads EPEVTQTPSHQVTQMGQEVILRCVPISNHLYFYWYRQILGQKVEFLVSFYNNEISEKSEIFDDQFSVERPDGSNFTLKIRSTKLEDSAMYFCASNQAGGLETQYFGPGTRLLVL.

V and J are TRBV5-1 and TRBJ2-3; no clear D. The CDR3 covers 13 residues. Trimming stripped 3 bases from V and 3 bases from J, with 8 bases between. Germline values: CDR1 SGHRS, CDR2 YFSETQ. The CDR3 reads CASSSPRTDTQYF. The CDR3 region has the DNA TGCGCCAGCAGCTCCCCGAGGACAGATACGCAGTATTTT.

This clone has more than one count but fewer than ten. The genes are TRBV10-3 and TRBJ1-1, with 7 bases matching TRBD1. With 7 bases clipped from V and 5 bases from J, the junction kept 7 bases outside the gene matches. There are 13 residues in the CDR3. Looked up from germline, CDR1 is ENHRY and CDR2 is SYGVKD. The DNA for the CDR3 is TGTGCCATCAAGGGAGACAGGGATACTGAAGCTTTCTTT. Translated, it gives CAIKGDRDTEAFF.

The chain employs TRBV6-5 and TRBJ1-1; 7 bases line up with TRBD1. After removal of 6 bases from V and 1 base from J, the junction contained 8 bases not matched to a gene. Germline CDR1 MNHEY, CDR2 SVGAGI. The CDR3 sequence is 15 residues long. DNA of the CDR3: TGTGCCAGCAGGACACAGGGGCGGGCGAACACTGAAGCTTTCTTT. Its protein is CASRTQGRANTEAFF.

This clone turned up a few times. The gene calls are TRBV18 and TRBJ2-2; D uncertain. V lost 3 bases, J lost 5 bases, and 7 bases lay in between. Germline lookup yields CDR1 KGHSH and CDR2 LQKENI. The CDR3 extends over 13 amino acids. CDR3 sequence (DNA): TGTGCCAGCTCACCTGTGGAGACCGGGGAGCTGTTTTTT. Its protein is CASSPVETGELFF.

V gene TRBV12-3 or TRBV12-4 combines with J gene TRBJ2-2; perhaps TRBD1 as D (5 bases). The CDR3 totals 13 residues. Trimming removed 6 bases from V and 5 bases from J, with 10 bases in between. The CDR3 reads CASRAGWTGELFF. As DNA, the CDR3 is TGTGCCAGCAGAGCAGGGTGGACCGGGGAGCTGTTTTTT.

This chain links TRBV19 with TRBJ2-7, with 10 bases lining up with TRBD2. The germline gives CDR1 LNHDA, CDR2 SQIVND (reference sequence). V trimming: 4 bases; J trimming: 3 bases; junction bases outside the gene matches: 9. The CDR3 is made up of 16 amino acids. The CDR3 DNA reads as TGTGCCAGTAGTAAACAGCTAGCGGGAGTCCACTACGAGCAGTACTTC. Residues: CASSKQLAGVHYEQYF.

This sequence joins TRBV6-5 and TRBJ1-5; the match to TRBD1 covers 7 bases. This CDR3 comprises 15 residues. The V segment lost 6 bases and the J segment 2 bases; nucleotides outside the gene matches: 7. CDR1 is MNHEY, CDR2 SVGAGI, per germline. CDR3 nucleotide sequence: TGTGCCAGCAGAGCTTACAGGGGCGGCAATCAGCCCCAGCATTTT. It specifies CASRAYRGGNQPQHF.

The CDR3 DNA reads as TGTGCCAGCAGTTACTCGACTAGCGGGGAGCTGTTTTTT. Protein product: CASSYSTSGELFF. The chain has TRBV6-6 and TRBJ2-2, with D maybe TRBD2 (6 bases). The CDR3 extends over 13 amino acids. The V end lost 0 bases, the J end lost 7 bases, and 6 bases lay between the germline ends. Germline V lookup: CDR1 MNHNY, CDR2 SVGAGI (reference sequence).

This clone was counted a single time. The DNA for the CDR3 is TGTGCCAGTACACCCCCGGGTAGGACCTACAATGAGCAGTTCTTC. Translated, it gives CASTPPGRTYNEQFF. This chain links TRBV19 with TRBJ2-1; D ambiguous. The germline CDR1 and CDR2 sequences are LNHDA and SQIVND (reference sequence). V gave up 7 bases and J gave up 2 bases, with 15 bases separating them. This CDR3 comprises 15 residues.

The chain links TRBV5-6 to TRBJ2-5; TRBD1 agrees at 9 bases. CDR3 length: 15 residues. CDR1 and CDR2 (germline): SGHDT, YYEEEE. After removal of 4 bases from V and 5 bases from J, the junction contained 9 bases not matched to a gene. CDR3 DNA sequence: TGTGCCAGCAGCACTGGGGACAGGGTGGGGGAGACCCAGTACTTC. This gives the protein CASSTGDRVGETQYF.

Here the CDR3 reads CASSLVGGRVPTDTQYF. CDR3 coding DNA: TGTGCCAGCAGCTTAGTCGGCGGGAGGGTCCCCACAGATACGCAGTATTTT. This chain connects TRBV11-2 to TRBJ2-3; 9 positions agree with TRBD2. The CDR3 is made up of 17 amino acids. The V segment lost 1 base and the J segment 2 bases; nucleotides outside the gene matches: 7. Germline assignment: CDR1 SGHAT and CDR2 FQNNGV.

The CDR3 loop is CASTRHLDGTEAFF. The CDR3 nucleotides are TGTGCCAGCACCAGACACCTCGATGGCACTGAAGCTTTCTTT. The chain combines TRBV6-5 with TRBJ1-1; D is uncertain. Germline V gene lookup returns CDR1 MNHEY and CDR2 SVGAGI. The CDR3 consists of 14 residues. V was pared by 7 bases and J by 4 bases, with 16 bases between.

The DNA for the CDR3 is TGTGCCAGCGCCAAATTCCCCAAACTCGACAGCTACCCTTATGGCTACACCTTC. Amino acid sequence: CASAKFPKLDSYPYGYTF. This chain links TRBV21-1 with TRBJ1-2; the DNA was not used to check the table's D call, TRBD1. TRBV21-1 is tagged as a pseudogene. The CDR3 is made up of 18 amino acids.

This rearrangement joins TRBV7-6 to TRBJ1-6; D gene uncertain. The CDR3 length is 12 residues. V dropped 4 bases and J dropped 9 bases, with 7 bases sitting between them. CDR1 is SGHVS and CDR2 is FNYEAQ in the germline V gene. Written as DNA, the CDR3 is TGTGCCAGCAGCTACCAGTCTTCACCCCTCCACTTT. This codes for CASSYQSSPLHF.

The CDR3 protein is CASSPRTGSGGNTIYF. CDR3 DNA: TGTGCCAGCAGCCCGCGGACAGGATCGGGTGGAAACACCATATATTTT. This sequence joins TRBV3-1 (or the pseudogene TRBV3-2) and TRBJ1-3; 7 positions agree with TRBD1. The CDR3 is 16 residues long. Germline values: CDR1 LGHDT, CDR2 YNNKEL (reference sequence). J lost 3 bases, V lost 4 bases, and 9 bases had no gene match.

The chain carries TRBV21-1 and TRBJ1-4; the table calls TRBD1, which could not be checked here. TRBV21-1 is labeled a pseudogene. The CDR3 runs to 16 residues. The DNA of the CDR3 is TGTGCCAGCAGCAGACGGTGCAGGCTCAGAAATGAAAAACTGTTTTTT. The encoded protein is CASSRRCRLRNEKLFF.

The rearrangement joins TRBV6-5 to TRBJ2-1; 9 bases are shared with TRBD1. CDR3 size: 15 residues. Germline CDR1 reads MNHEY; CDR2 reads SVGAGI. V shed 5 bases, J shed 5 bases, and the junction held 7 bases outside the gene matches. The CDR3 nucleotides read TGTGCCAGCAGTCCAGACAGGGGGATGAACAATGAGCAGTTCTTC. Translated: CASSPDRGMNNEQFF.

V usage is TRBV10-3 and J usage is TRBJ2-2; no definite D call. Between the trimmed V and J ends, which lost 6 bases and 0 bases, there was a span of 20 bases. The length of the CDR3 is 18 residues. Germline V CDR1 and CDR2: ENHRY, SYGVKD. CDR3 protein: CAIRTGLTVTANTGELFF. The CDR3 DNA reads TGTGCCATCAGAACGGGTCTCACCGTGACGGCGAACACCGGGGAGCTGTTTTTT.

The chain links TRBV12-1 to TRBJ1-5; the D call in the table, TRBD1, was not verified against the DNA. TRBV12-1 is a known pseudogene. The CDR3 has 14 residues. CDR3 nucleotides: TGTGCCAGCAGCTCGACAGGGGGGGGCCAGCCCCAGCATTTT. Protein sequence: CASSSTGGGQPQHF.

CDR3: CASSLARGPGDTQYF. DNA for the CDR3: TGTGCCAGCAGTTTAGCCAGGGGGCCTGGAGATACGCAGTATTTT. This chain joins TRBV27 and TRBJ2-3; 8 bases map to TRBD1. From germline, CDR1 is MNHEY and CDR2 SMNVEV (reference sequence). The CDR3 spans 15 residues. V lost 2 bases to trimming and J lost 5 bases; unmatched junction nucleotides: 6.

This chain uses TRBV6-5 with TRBJ1-1; D unclear. Trimming took off 4 bases at V and 0 bases at J, with 6 bases between the two ends. CDR3 length: 13 amino acids. The germline gives CDR1 MNHEY, CDR2 SVGAGI. This CDR3 is CASSSRMNTEAFF. CDR3 bases: TGTGCCAGCAGTTCCAGGATGAACACTGAAGCTTTCTTT.